This passage covers 12 T cell receptor beta chains from one sample sequenced in a study of blood T cell repertoires in COVID-19. Sequenced by immunoSEQ multiplex PCR; TCRdb stores in-frame clones only, minus some. The sample consists of 200,000 to 250,000 clones, about nine tenths of them appearing once. The sequenced material came from PBMCs or T cells enriched from blood (not recorded which). The receptor source for this set is a man aged 50-59 years who had been exposed to COVID-19.

The genes are TRBV6-5 and TRBJ2-3; a possible D gene is TRBD2 (6 bases). The V end was cut by 3 bases, the J end by 4 bases, with 11 bases between. The CDR3 is 14 residues long. Germline V gives CDR1 MNHEY, CDR2 SVGAGI. The CDR3 DNA reads TGTGCCAGCAGTTATTGGAGGGGAGCAGATACGCAGTATTTT. Amino acid sequence: CASSYWRGADTQYF.

The chain combines TRBV3-1 (or the pseudogene TRBV3-2) with TRBJ1-1; tentative D call: TRBD1 (6 bases). Per germline, CDR1 LGHDT and CDR2 YNNKEL (reference sequence). The V end was cut by 7 bases, the J end by 3 bases, with 15 bases between. The CDR3 is 14 amino acids. This CDR3 is CASNPQGRDTEAFF. In DNA, the CDR3 is TGTGCCAGCAACCCCCAGGGGCGGGACACTGAAGCTTTCTTT.

The chain recombines TRBV7-2 with TRBJ1-6, with TRBD1 identical over 7 bases. The ends lost 3 bases at V and 7 bases at J; junction bases unmatched: 6. The germline gives CDR1 SGHTA, CDR2 FQGNSA. This CDR3 is built from 15 residues. The CDR3 region is CASSFPGQRNSPLHF. DNA for the CDR3: TGTGCCAGCAGCTTCCCGGGACAGCGAAATTCACCCCTCCACTTT.

This chain uses TRBV24-1 with TRBJ2-1; 10 nucleotides align to TRBD2. V trimming: 2 bases; J trimming: 0 bases; junction bases outside the gene matches: 0. The germline gives CDR1 KGHDR, CDR2 SFDVKD. The length of the CDR3 is 16 residues. The CDR3: CATSDWTSGSYNEQFF. The CDR3 DNA reads TGTGCCACCAGTGATTGGACTAGCGGCTCCTACAATGAGCAGTTCTTC.

The chain uses TRBV13 and TRBJ1-2; maybe TRBD1 (5 bases). V dropped 4 bases and J dropped 5 bases, with 8 bases sitting between them. This CDR3 spans 12 amino acids. Looked up from germline, CDR1 is PRHDT and CDR2 is FYEKMQ (reference sequence). The CDR3 region is CASSSRQYGYTF. CDR3 sequence (DNA): TGTGCCAGCAGCTCCCGACAGTATGGCTACACCTTC.

The chain carries TRBV23-1 and TRBJ2-7; 7 bases map to TRBD2. TRBV23-1 is flagged as an ORF with uncertain function. The CDR3 runs to 14 residues. V was pared by 3 bases and J by 2 bases, with 4 bases of the junction left unmatched. CDR3 sequence reads: CASSHPGGPYEQYF. The CDR3 bases are TGCGCCAGCAGTCATCCGGGGGGACCCTACGAGCAGTACTTC.

The table lists this clone with a count of one. This chain links TRBV7-9 with TRBJ1-1; possibly TRBD1 for D (6 bases). Trimming removed 1 base at V and 5 bases at J, with 17 bases between. The CDR3 totals 16 residues. The germline CDR1 and CDR2 sequences are SEHNR and FQNEAQ (reference sequence). The CDR3 region is CASSLGWGRSRTEAFF. In DNA, the CDR3 is TGTGCCAGCAGCTTAGGATGGGGGCGTTCGAGGACTGAAGCTTTCTTT. The whole variable domain, filled in from reference TRBV7-9 and TRBJ1-1, reads DTGVSQNPRHKITKRGQNVTFRCDPISEHNRLYWYRQTLGQGPEFLTYFQNEAQLEKSRLLSDRFSAERPKGSFSTLEIQRTEQGDSAMYLCASSLGWGRSRTEAFFGQGTRLTVV.

This clone was detected a few times. The chain has TRBV18 and TRBJ1-4; D unresolved. Germline V gene data show CDR1 as KGHSH and CDR2 as LQKENI. The CDR3 is 15 residues long. Trimming shortened V by 2 bases and J by 7 bases, and 14 bases separated the two germline ends. The CDR3 DNA reads TGTGCCAGCTCACCAAATCCGGGATCTGGTGAAAAACTGTTTTTT. This encodes CASSPNPGSGEKLFF.

Only one count was recorded for this clone. The CDR3 loop is CASSIHRGGNTGELFF. The CDR3, as DNA: TGTGCCAGCAGCATTCACAGGGGGGGGAACACCGGGGAGCTGTTTTTT. The chain has TRBV21-1 and TRBJ2-2; the table gives TRBD1 as D, unverified against the DNA. TRBV21-1 is noted as a pseudogene. The CDR3 consists of 16 residues.

This chain links TRBV3-1 (or the pseudogene TRBV3-2) with TRBJ2-1; D remains ambiguous. Germline CDR1 LGHDT, CDR2 YNNKEL (reference sequence). This CDR3 spans 13 amino acids. V lost 2 bases and J lost 4, with 6 bases in between. The DNA for the CDR3 is TGTGCCAGCAGCCAACCCGTGTACAATGAGCAGTTCTTC. Amino acid sequence: CASSQPVYNEQFF.

This clone was recorded only once. The V gene is TRBV9, the J gene TRBJ2-5; TRBD2 matches 10 bases. Germline-derived CDR1 and CDR2 are SGDLS and YYNGEE. V trimming: 0 bases; J trimming: 2 bases; junction bases outside the gene matches: 7. The CDR3 runs 17 residues. CDR3 DNA: TGTGCCAGCAGCGTAGCCCCTACTAGCGGGGTTCAAGAGACCCAGTACTTC. This sequence encodes CASSVAPTSGVQETQYF.

The chain recombines TRBV24-1 with TRBJ2-1; D is uncertain. V lost 1 base and J 10 bases, leaving 7 bases between the germline ends. Looked up from germline, CDR1 is KGHDR and CDR2 is SFDVKD. This CDR3 region has 12 residues. The CDR3 loop is CATSDFGWEQFF. The DNA for the CDR3 is TGTGCCACCAGTGATTTCGGGTGGGAGCAGTTCTTC.